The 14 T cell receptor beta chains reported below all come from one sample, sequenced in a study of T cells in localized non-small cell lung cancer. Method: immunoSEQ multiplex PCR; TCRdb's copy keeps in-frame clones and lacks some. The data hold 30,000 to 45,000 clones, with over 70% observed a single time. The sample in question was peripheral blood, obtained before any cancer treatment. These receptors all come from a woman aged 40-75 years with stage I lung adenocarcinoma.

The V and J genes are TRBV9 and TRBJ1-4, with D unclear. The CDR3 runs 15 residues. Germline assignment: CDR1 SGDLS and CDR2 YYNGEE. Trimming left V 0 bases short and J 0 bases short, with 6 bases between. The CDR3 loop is CASSVDGTTNEKLFF. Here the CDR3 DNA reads TGTGCCAGCAGCGTAGATGGGACAACTAATGAAAAACTGTTTTTT.

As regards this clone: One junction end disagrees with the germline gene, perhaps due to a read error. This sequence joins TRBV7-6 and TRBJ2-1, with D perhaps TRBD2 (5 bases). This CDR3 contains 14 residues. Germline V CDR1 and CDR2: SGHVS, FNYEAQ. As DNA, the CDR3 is TGTGCCAGCAGCATAGCGCTAGCAAACAATGAGCAGTTCTTC. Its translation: CASSIALANNEQFF.

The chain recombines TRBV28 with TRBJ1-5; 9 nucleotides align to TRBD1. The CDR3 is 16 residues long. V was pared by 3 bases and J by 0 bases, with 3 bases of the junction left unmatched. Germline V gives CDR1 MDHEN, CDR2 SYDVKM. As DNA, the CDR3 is TGTGCCAGCAGTTTTCGGGACAGGGCTAGCAATCAGCCCCAGCATTTT. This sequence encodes CASSFRDRASNQPQHF.

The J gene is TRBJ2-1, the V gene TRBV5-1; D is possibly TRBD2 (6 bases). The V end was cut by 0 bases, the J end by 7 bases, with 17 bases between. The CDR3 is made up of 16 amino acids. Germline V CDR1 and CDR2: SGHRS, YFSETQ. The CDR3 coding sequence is TGCGCCAGCAGCTTGGAGGCCGGACCCGGAGGGAATGAGCAGTTCTTC. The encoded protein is CASSLEAGPGGNEQFF.

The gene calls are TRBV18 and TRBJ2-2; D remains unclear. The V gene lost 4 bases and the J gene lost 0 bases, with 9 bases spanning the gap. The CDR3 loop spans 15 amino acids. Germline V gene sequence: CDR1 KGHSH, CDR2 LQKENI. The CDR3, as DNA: TGTGCCAGCTCACTCACACGGACGAACACCGGGGAGCTGTTTTTT. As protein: CASSLTRTNTGELFF.

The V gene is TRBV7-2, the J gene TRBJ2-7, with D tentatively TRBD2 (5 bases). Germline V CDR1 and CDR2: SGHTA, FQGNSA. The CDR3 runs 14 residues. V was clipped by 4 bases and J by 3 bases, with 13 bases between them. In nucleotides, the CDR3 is TGTGCCAGCAGCTCCGCGGGCTATTTCTACGAGCAGTACTTC. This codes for CASSSAGYFYEQYF.

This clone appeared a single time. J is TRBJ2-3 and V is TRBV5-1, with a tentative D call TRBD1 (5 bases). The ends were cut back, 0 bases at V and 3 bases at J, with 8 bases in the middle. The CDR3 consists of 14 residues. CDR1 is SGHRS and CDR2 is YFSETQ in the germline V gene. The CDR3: CASSLARETDTQYF. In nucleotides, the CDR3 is TGCGCCAGCAGCTTGGCCAGGGAAACAGATACGCAGTATTTT.

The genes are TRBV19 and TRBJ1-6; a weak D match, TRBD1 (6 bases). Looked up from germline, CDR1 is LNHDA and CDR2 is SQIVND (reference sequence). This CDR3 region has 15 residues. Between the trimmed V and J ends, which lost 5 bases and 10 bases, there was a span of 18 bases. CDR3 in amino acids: CASSSSQGLASPLHF. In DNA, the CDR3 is TGTGCCAGTAGTTCTTCACAGGGTTTGGCATCACCCCTCCACTTT.

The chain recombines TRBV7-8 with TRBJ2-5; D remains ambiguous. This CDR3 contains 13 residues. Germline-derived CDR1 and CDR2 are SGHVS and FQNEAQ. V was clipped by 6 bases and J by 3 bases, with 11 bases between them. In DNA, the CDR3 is TGTGCCAGCAGTTTCGCGGAGAAAGAGACCCAGTACTTC. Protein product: CASSFAEKETQYF.

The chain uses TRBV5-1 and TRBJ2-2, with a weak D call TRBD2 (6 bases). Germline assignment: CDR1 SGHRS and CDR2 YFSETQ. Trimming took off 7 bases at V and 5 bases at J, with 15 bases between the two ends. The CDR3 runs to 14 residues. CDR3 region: CASRPGELTGELFF. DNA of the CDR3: TGCGCCAGCCGACCGGGGGAGCTGACCGGGGAGCTGTTTTTT.

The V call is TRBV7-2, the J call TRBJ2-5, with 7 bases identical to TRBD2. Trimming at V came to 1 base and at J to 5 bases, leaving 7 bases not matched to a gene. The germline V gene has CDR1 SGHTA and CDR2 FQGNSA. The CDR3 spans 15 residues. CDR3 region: CASSLVARERETQYF. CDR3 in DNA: TGTGCCAGCAGCTTAGTGGCGCGGGAGAGGGAGACCCAGTACTTC.

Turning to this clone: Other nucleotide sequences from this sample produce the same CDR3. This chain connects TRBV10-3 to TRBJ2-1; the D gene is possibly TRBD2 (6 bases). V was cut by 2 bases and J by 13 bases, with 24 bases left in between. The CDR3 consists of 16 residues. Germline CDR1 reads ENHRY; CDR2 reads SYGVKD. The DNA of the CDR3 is TGTGCCATCAGTGAGCTGGGATTAGGTGGCAGGAGGGCCCAGTTCTTC. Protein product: CAISELGLGGRRAQFF.

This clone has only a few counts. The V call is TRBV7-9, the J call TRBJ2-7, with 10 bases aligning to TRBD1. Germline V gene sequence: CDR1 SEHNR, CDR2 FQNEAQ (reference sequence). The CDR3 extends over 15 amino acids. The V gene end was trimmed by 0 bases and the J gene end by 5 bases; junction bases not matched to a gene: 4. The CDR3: CASSLAAGQGDEQYF. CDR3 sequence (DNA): TGTGCCAGCAGCTTAGCCGCCGGACAGGGGGACGAGCAGTACTTC. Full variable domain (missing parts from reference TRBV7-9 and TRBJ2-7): DTGVSQNPRHKITKRGQNVTFRCDPISEHNRLYWYRQTLGQGPEFLTYFQNEAQLEKSRLLSDRFSAERPKGSFSTLEIQRTEQGDSAMYLCASSLAAGQGDEQYFGPGTRLTVT.

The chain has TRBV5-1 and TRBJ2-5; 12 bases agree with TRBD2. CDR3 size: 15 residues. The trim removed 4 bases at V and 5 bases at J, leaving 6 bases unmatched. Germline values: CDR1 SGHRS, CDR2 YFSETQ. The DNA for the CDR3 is TGCGCCAGCAGCGGACTAGCGGGATTGGGGGAGACCCAGTACTTC. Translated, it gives CASSGLAGLGETQYF. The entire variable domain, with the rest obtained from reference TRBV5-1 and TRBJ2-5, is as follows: KAGVTQTPRYLIKTRGQQVTLSCSPISGHRSVSWYQQTPGQGLQFLFEYFSETQRNKGNFPGRFSGRQFSNSRSEMNVSTLELGDSALYLCASSGLAGLGETQYFGPGTRLLVL.